The TCR beta chain described here comes from a study of technical replicates of blood from a handful of donors. Trimming pared 0 bases from V and 1 base from J, leaving 13 bases between. The germline CDR1 and CDR2 sequences are SGHRS and YFSETQ. CDR3 length: 16 residues. Sequencing was performed with immunoSEQ multiplex PCR; in TCRdb, only in-frame clones are kept and a portion is missing. The data hold about 70,000 clones, with around 93% observed a single time. The sequenced sample consisted of T cells isolated from PBMCs. The J gene is TRBJ1-1, the V gene TRBV5-1; D is undetermined. The TCR comes from a human donor in good health. The CDR3 reads CASSLANYVANTEAFF. The CDR3 bases are TGCGCCAGCAGCTTGGCGAACTACGTTGCGAACACTGAAGCTTTCTTT.